These 25 T cell receptor beta chains share one sample of origin, sequenced in a study of T cell repertoires in cytomegalovirus infection. These receptors' antigens are unknown. TCRdb used MiXCR to reprocess the reads, holding one entry per CDR3 protein. The sample records about 150,000 distinct CDR3 sequences, over 30% being singletons. The sample here was CD8+ T cells from cultured PBMCs, taken from culture after CMV antigen stimulation. The receptors shown here come from a human donor in good health (CMV status not recorded). Some clones in this sample may be carry-over from other donors' samples.

The chain's CDR3 is CASSIGKGNNEQFF. DNA for the CDR3: TGTGCCAGTAGTATTGGTAAAGGGAACAATGAGCAGTTCTTC. The chain has TRBV19 and TRBJ2-1; D is unclear. The CDR3 has 14 residues. Deletions cut 3 bases from V and 5 bases from J, with 11 bases between. CDR1 LNHDA and CDR2 SQIVND come from the germline V gene (reference sequence).

The chain links TRBV7-3 to TRBJ2-2; 11 nucleotides align to TRBD2. V was pared by 5 bases and J by 1 base, with 9 bases of the junction left unmatched. CDR3 length: 18 residues. Germline-derived CDR1 and CDR2 are SGHTA and FQGTGA. CDR3 sequence reads: CASSPPLAGGLNTGELFF. The CDR3 coding sequence is TGTGCCAGCAGCCCCCCCCTAGCGGGGGGATTGAACACCGGGGAGCTGTTTTTT.

This clonotype has just a few counts. The chain is built from TRBV27 and TRBJ1-2; a possible D gene is TRBD1 (6 bases). Trimming removed 6 bases from V and 4 bases from J, with 15 bases in between. This CDR3 region has 14 residues. Per germline, CDR1 MNHEY and CDR2 SMNVEV (reference sequence). The chain's CDR3 is CASSPGTTRYGYTF. Here the CDR3 DNA reads TGTGCCAGCAGCCCTGGGACAACCCGCTATGGCTACACCTTC.

The gene calls are TRBV27 and TRBJ2-1; 9 bases map to TRBD1. Trimming at V came to 5 bases and at J to 1 base, leaving 9 bases not matched to a gene. Germline V gives CDR1 MNHEY, CDR2 SMNVEV (reference sequence). This CDR3 contains 17 residues. CDR3 protein: CASSPEQQGASYNEQFF. The CDR3 DNA sequence: TGTGCCAGCAGTCCAGAACAACAGGGGGCATCCTACAATGAGCAGTTCTTC.

The rearrangement links TRBV5-5 to TRBJ2-7, with unresolved D. V shed 0 bases and J shed 2 bases, with 6 bases lying between them. CDR3 length equals 13 residues. Germline loops: CDR1 SGHKS, CDR2 YYEKEE (reference sequence). CDR3 residues: CASSLADTYEQYF. CDR3 DNA: TGTGCCAGCAGCTTGGCGGATACCTACGAGCAGTACTTC.

In its sample, this clonotype was seen many times. The gene calls are TRBV6-1 and TRBJ1-6; D not certain. This CDR3 contains 15 residues. Trimming removed 5 bases at V and 8 bases at J, with 16 bases between. Per germline, CDR1 MNHNS and CDR2 SASEGT. The CDR3 DNA follows: TGTGCCAGCAGTACGGGCTCCAGTACTTATTCACCCCTCCACTTT. This translates into CASSTGSSTYSPLHF.

This clonotype has at least ten counts. This chain joins TRBV7-9 and TRBJ2-7; D gene ambiguous. Germline V CDR1 and CDR2: SEHNR, FQNEAQ (reference sequence). The CDR3 totals 13 residues. The V and J ends lost 3 bases and 5 bases respectively, with 11 bases between them. The chain's CDR3 is CASSFNSSHEQYF. Here the CDR3 DNA reads TGTGCCAGCAGCTTTAACAGTAGCCACGAGCAGTACTTC.

This clonotype was seen a handful of times. The genes are TRBV4-1 and TRBJ2-1; tentatively, D is TRBD2 (6 bases). The CDR3 loop spans 18 amino acids. V lost 0 bases to trimming and J lost 14 bases, with 29 bases between them. CDR1 is MGHRA and CDR2 is YSYEKL in the germline V gene. The CDR3 coding sequence is TGCGCCAGCAGCCAAGATTTGGCGGGGAAAGAAATTGGGATTGGTGAGTTCTTC. Translating it yields CASSQDLAGKEIGIGEFF.

The V call is TRBV2, the J call TRBJ2-1; 14 nucleotides line up with TRBD2. The CDR3 extends over 16 amino acids. CDR1 is SNHLY and CDR2 is FYNNEI in the germline V gene. Unmatched junction bases numbered 8, after V lost 3 bases and J lost 10 bases. CDR3 sequence (DNA): TGTGCCAGCAGTGACCTGACTAGCGGGGGGGCGGGGGAGCAGTTCTTC. Translation: CASSDLTSGGAGEQFF.

This clonotype showed up many times. V is TRBV7-8 and J is TRBJ2-7; possible D gene TRBD1, 5 bases. Germline-derived CDR1 and CDR2 are SGHVS and FQNEAQ. The CDR3 loop spans 15 amino acids. V lost 3 bases and J lost 1, with 13 bases in between. This CDR3 is CASSFPGHQSYEQYF. The DNA of the CDR3 is TGTGCCAGCAGCTTTCCTGGACACCAGTCCTACGAGCAGTACTTC.

CDR3 DNA: TGTGCCAGCAGTACCGGGACAGGGTCGAGTTACACCTTC. This translates into CASSTGTGSSYTF. The V gene is TRBV27, the J gene TRBJ1-2; 9 bases match TRBD1. Germline V lookup: CDR1 MNHEY, CDR2 SMNVEV (reference sequence). This CDR3 spans 13 amino acids. With V trimmed by 5 bases and J by 11 bases, 9 bases remained unmatched.

This chain links TRBV4-1 with TRBJ1-1; no firm D call. Germline V gene sequence: CDR1 MGHRA, CDR2 YSYEKL. Trimming left V 1 base short and J 3 bases short, with 18 bases between. The CDR3 is 17 amino acids. The DNA for the CDR3 is TGCGCCAGCAGCCAAGTTGTTTTCCGGGTGGACGACACTGAAGCTTTCTTT. It is translated as CASSQVVFRVDDTEAFF.

This clonotype was detected only a few times. The chain carries TRBV27 and TRBJ2-7; D remains ambiguous. From germline, CDR1 is MNHEY and CDR2 SMNVEV (reference sequence). The ends were cut back, 5 bases at V and 2 bases at J, with 7 bases in the middle. The CDR3 is 12 residues long. For the CDR3, the DNA is TGTGCCAGCAGTGGTCCCACCTACGAGCAGTACTTC. It translates to CASSGPTYEQYF.

This clonotype was counted at least ten times. This rearrangement joins TRBV7-6 to TRBJ2-1; 9 positions match TRBD1. Losses at the gene ends were 5 bases for V and 11 bases for J; bases not matched to a gene: 7. The CDR3 runs 13 residues. Germline V gene data show CDR1 as SGHVS and CDR2 as FNYEAQ. The CDR3 nucleotides read TGTGCCAGCAGCCCGCTGGGACAGGGAAAGCAGTTCTTC. This sequence encodes CASSPLGQGKQFF.

This clonotype was seen at least ten times. The V and J genes are TRBV20-1 and TRBJ1-2; D may be TRBD1 (6 bases). CDR1 DFQATT and CDR2 SNEGSKA come from the germline V gene (reference sequence). This CDR3 spans 12 amino acids. With 3 bases removed from V and 8 bases from J, the gap between germline ends came to 13 bases. This CDR3 is CSASWAGAGYTF. The CDR3 DNA follows: TGCAGTGCTAGCTGGGCAGGGGCGGGCTACACCTTC.

This clonotype was picked up a small number of times. This chain links TRBV4-2 with TRBJ2-1, with 9 bases lining up with TRBD1. This CDR3 is built from 16 residues. Unmatched junction bases numbered 10, after V lost 3 bases and J lost 7 bases. CDR1 is LGHNA and CDR2 is YNFKEQ in the germline V gene. The CDR3 DNA sequence: TGTGCCAGCAGCCATGCCGGGACAGGGTTGTGGAATGAGCAGTTCTTC. Amino acids: CASSHAGTGLWNEQFF.

In this sample, this clonotype turned up many times. The rearrangement uses TRBV7-6 and TRBJ2-5; the match to TRBD2 covers 7 bases. The length of the CDR3 is 14 residues. CDR1 and CDR2 from the germline V gene are SGHVS and FNYEAQ. The trim removed 5 bases at V and 4 bases at J, leaving 7 bases unmatched. CDR3 DNA: TGTGCCAGCAGCCTAGAGCGGGGATCAGAGACCCAGTACTTC. It translates to CASSLERGSETQYF.

This chain links TRBV7-6 with TRBJ2-7, with D possibly being TRBD2 (6 bases). Trimming took off 2 bases at V and 2 bases at J, with 10 bases between the two ends. CDR3 length: 14 amino acids. CDR1 SGHVS and CDR2 FNYEAQ come from the germline V gene. CDR3 amino acids: CASSLSGVAYEQYF. Here the CDR3 DNA reads TGTGCCAGCAGCTTATCGGGGGTAGCCTACGAGCAGTACTTC.

This clonotype was seen a handful of times. The chain uses TRBV4-1 and TRBJ1-6, with D possibly matching TRBD1 (6 bases). Germline CDR1 reads MGHRA; CDR2 reads YSYEKL. The ends were cut back, 3 bases at V and 8 bases at J, with 8 bases in the middle. The CDR3 has 13 amino acids. The CDR3 protein is CASSHPGDSPLHF. CDR3 nucleotides: TGCGCCAGCAGCCACCCAGGGGATTCACCCCTCCACTTT.

The sample holds a few counts of this clonotype. This chain uses TRBV27 with TRBJ2-5, with D possibly TRBD2 on 5 matching bases. The V end was cut by 7 bases, the J end by 0 bases, with 15 bases between. CDR1 and CDR2 from the germline V gene are MNHEY and SMNVEV (reference sequence). The CDR3 runs 15 residues. The CDR3 region is CASKVEGSYQETQYF. The CDR3 DNA is TGTGCCAGCAAGGTTGAAGGGAGCTACCAAGAGACCCAGTACTTC.

This clonotype showed up just a few times. The chain combines TRBV19 with TRBJ1-1; 10 nucleotides match TRBD1. The CDR3 is 14 residues long. Germline V gene sequence: CDR1 LNHDA, CDR2 SQIVND (reference sequence). The junction had 4 bases not matched to a gene; V was cut back by 5 bases and J by 4 bases. The CDR3 loop is CASSHDRGLTEAFF. In DNA, the CDR3 is TGTGCCAGTAGTCATGACAGGGGGCTCACTGAAGCTTTCTTT.

This clonotype was detected a few times. CDR3 in DNA: TGCGCCAGCAGCCAGGCCCCCAGCAGGCCAAATGAGCAGTTCTTC. Protein product: CASSQAPSRPNEQFF. The gene calls are TRBV4-1 and TRBJ2-1; D is unclear. The CDR3 covers 15 residues. Germline CDR1 MGHRA, CDR2 YSYEKL. V dropped 3 bases and J dropped 7 bases, with 16 bases sitting between them.

This clonotype was detected only once. A single base separates this from a much larger clone, so it may be a read error. The rearrangement joins TRBV4-2 to TRBJ1-1; 10 bases align to TRBD1. Germline V gene sequence: CDR1 LGHNA, CDR2 YNFKEQ. The CDR3 spans 17 residues. J was trimmed by 0 bases and V by 3 bases; bases with no gene match: 7. CDR3 protein: CASSHPRTGGLNTEAFF. CDR3 nucleotides: TGTGCCAGCAGCCACCCCAGGACAGGGGGATTGAACACTGAAGCTTTCTTT.

The V and J genes are TRBV7-6 and TRBJ2-7, with TRBD1 as a possible D gene (5 bases). This CDR3 is 18 amino acids long. Trimming removed 1 base from V and 2 bases from J, with 21 bases in between. Germline V gene sequence: CDR1 SGHVS, CDR2 FNYEAQ. The CDR3 reads CASSLGAYGRVLPYEQYF. The CDR3 DNA is TGTGCCAGCAGCTTAGGGGCTTACGGCAGGGTACTACCCTACGAGCAGTACTTC.

This clonotype occurred a few times. This chain connects TRBV4-1 to TRBJ1-1; unclear D gene. CDR3 length: 15 residues. V was pared by 0 bases and J by 3 bases, with 11 bases between. CDR1 is MGHRA, CDR2 YSYEKL, per germline. CDR3 DNA sequence: TGCGCCAGCAGCCAAGATTGGGCAGAGTACACTGAAGCTTTCTTT. This translates into CASSQDWAEYTEAFF.